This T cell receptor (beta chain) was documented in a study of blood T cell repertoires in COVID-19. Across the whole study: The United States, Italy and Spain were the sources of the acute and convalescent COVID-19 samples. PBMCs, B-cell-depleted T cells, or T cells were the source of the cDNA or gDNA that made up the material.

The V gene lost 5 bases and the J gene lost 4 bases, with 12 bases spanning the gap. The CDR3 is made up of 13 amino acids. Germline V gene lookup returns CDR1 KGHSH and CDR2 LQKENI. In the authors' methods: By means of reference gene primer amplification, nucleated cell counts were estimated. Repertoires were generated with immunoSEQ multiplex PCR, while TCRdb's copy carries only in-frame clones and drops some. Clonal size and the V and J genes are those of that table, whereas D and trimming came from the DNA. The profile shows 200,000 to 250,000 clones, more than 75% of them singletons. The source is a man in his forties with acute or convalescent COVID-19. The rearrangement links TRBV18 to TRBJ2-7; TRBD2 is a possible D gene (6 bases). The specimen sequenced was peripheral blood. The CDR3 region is CASSSGAGYEQYF. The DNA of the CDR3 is TGTGCCAGCTCATCCGGGGCGGGATACGAGCAGTACTTC.